This T cell receptor beta chain was sequenced in a study of T cell responses to AZD1222 COVID-19 vaccine. Remarks on this clone: The antigen is undetermined.

Sequencing used immunoSEQ multiplex PCR; TCRdb keeps in-frame clones, though not all of them. The sample includes approximately 150,000 clones, roughly 90% seen only once; the top ten take around 1.7%. The CDR3 has 15 amino acids. J gave up 10 bases and V 1 base, and 9 bases lay outside the gene matches. Germline V gene sequence: CDR1 MNHNS, CDR2 SASEGT. Study conclusions and caveats: None of the repertoires were sampled until the peak T cell response had passed. Along spike, vaccine-associated CD4 TCRs were found throughout, with dominance at 160-218 and 743-854. A mostly white British donor set with more females was recruited, and clonal diversity was possibly underestimated. Close to half of all spike-specific TCRs reportedly target regions of the variants that are unmutated.

This receptor was taken from an adult who received the AZD1222 COVID-19 vaccine. The material sequenced was peripheral blood, taken 28 days after the second AZD1222 dose. The J gene is TRBJ2-1, the V gene TRBV6-1; 8 bases are shared with TRBD2. CDR3: CASSEVWIAGPEQFF. DNA for the CDR3: TGTGCCAGCAGTGAAGTCTGGATAGCGGGGCCGGAGCAGTTCTTC.